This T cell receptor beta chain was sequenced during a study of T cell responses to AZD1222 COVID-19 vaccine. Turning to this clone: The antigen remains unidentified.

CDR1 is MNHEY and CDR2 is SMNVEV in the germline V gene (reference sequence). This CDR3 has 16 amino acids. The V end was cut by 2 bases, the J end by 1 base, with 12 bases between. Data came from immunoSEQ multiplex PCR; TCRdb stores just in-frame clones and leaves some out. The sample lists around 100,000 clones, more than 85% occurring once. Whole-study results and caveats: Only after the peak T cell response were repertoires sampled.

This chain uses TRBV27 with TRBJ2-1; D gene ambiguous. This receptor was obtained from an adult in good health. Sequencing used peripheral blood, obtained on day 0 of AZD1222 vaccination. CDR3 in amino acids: CASSLGVGFSYNEQFF. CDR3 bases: TGTGCCAGCAGTTTAGGGGTGGGGTTTTCCTACAATGAGCAGTTCTTC.